The 22 T cell receptor beta chains below come from one sample, sequenced in a study of long-term antiretroviral therapy in people with HIV (dated by TCRdb to between 2021 and 2024). The immunoSEQ hsTCRB v3.0 assay was used at survey level resolution to sequence the TRB variable region. The clones in this table, taken by TCRdb from immuneACCESS, are in-frame only. Not every clone is retained; where verified, under half of the shortfall comes from an unresolved V gene, and the cause of the rest is unknown. For this sample the table gives fewer than 20,000 clones, of which 70% to 90% were detected only once. The ten top clones hold roughly 5.2% of the sample. The starting material was unsorted PBMCs, obtained 0.5 years after starting antiretroviral therapy. Receptor source: a woman in her forties with HIV.

The chain has TRBV7-9 and TRBJ2-7, with D perhaps matching TRBD1 (5 bases). CDR1 and CDR2 (germline): SEHNR, FQNEAQ (reference sequence). This CDR3 has 14 amino acids. The V end was cut by 4 bases, the J end by 2 bases, with 12 bases between. DNA of the CDR3: TGTGCCAGCAGCTCAGCCAGGGCGACCTACGAGCAGTACTTC. Translating it yields CASSSARATYEQYF.

The chain couples TRBV7-9 to TRBJ1-2, with no clear D. V lost 5 bases and J 14 bases, leaving 15 bases between the germline ends. From germline, CDR1 is SEHNR and CDR2 FQNEAQ (reference sequence). This CDR3 spans 11 amino acids. The CDR3 DNA reads as TGTGCCAGCAGCCGTGAGCCGGCGGGAACCTTC. Its protein product is CASSREPAGTF.

This clone was seen once. The V call is TRBV7-2, the J call TRBJ2-5; D is unclear. The CDR3 sequence is 13 residues long. Trimming removed 2 bases from V and 2 bases from J, with 6 bases in between. The germline gives CDR1 SGHTA, CDR2 FQGNSA. CDR3 sequence: CASSLMRQETQYF. The CDR3 coding sequence is TGTGCCAGCAGCTTAATGAGGCAAGAGACCCAGTACTTC.

The chain recombines TRBV14 with TRBJ2-5; 8 nucleotides match TRBD1. This CDR3 is 16 amino acids long. With V trimmed by 0 bases and J by 5 bases, 8 bases remained unmatched. Germline CDR1 and CDR2: SGHDN and FVKESK. The CDR3 is CASSQEVGRGRETQYF. CDR3 DNA: TGTGCCAGCAGCCAAGAGGTCGGCAGGGGGCGGGAGACCCAGTACTTC.

This chain links TRBV6-4 with TRBJ2-7; D is undetermined. The CDR3 loop spans 11 amino acids. Deletions cut 11 bases from V and 2 bases from J, with 10 bases between. In germline, CDR1 is MRHNA, CDR2 SNTAGT. The CDR3 sequence: CASSLPYEQYF. The CDR3, as DNA: TGTGCCTCCAGCCTTCCCTACGAGCAGTACTTC.

V usage is TRBV30 and J usage is TRBJ2-7, with 7 bases that match TRBD1. Per the germline V gene, CDR1 is GTSNPN and CDR2 is SVGIG (reference sequence). The CDR3 length is 13 residues. Trimming took 3 bases from V and 5 from J; bases not matched to a gene: 7. DNA for the CDR3: TGTGCCTGGAGCGGCCGACAGGGTGACGAGCAGTACTTC. It translates to CAWSGRQGDEQYF.

This clone was counted between two and nine times. This chain joins TRBV15 and TRBJ2-7; D possibly matches TRBD1 or TRBD2 (6 bases each). Looked up from germline, CDR1 is LNHNV and CDR2 is YYDKDF (reference sequence). The CDR3 runs 14 residues. Deletions cut 1 base from V and 7 bases from J, with 14 bases between. The chain's CDR3 is CATSRVARGEEQYF. In DNA, the CDR3 is TGTGCCACCAGCAGAGTTGCGAGGGGGGAGGAGCAGTACTTC.

This clone was seen a few times. The rearrangement joins TRBV11-1 to TRBJ1-1; D gene uncertain. Germline loops: CDR1 SGHAT, CDR2 FQDESV (reference sequence). V was trimmed by 3 bases and J by 5 bases, leaving 7 bases between them. This CDR3 has 12 residues. For the CDR3, the DNA is TGTGCCAGCAGCTTTGTTGGGACTGAAGCTTTCTTT. Encoded protein: CASSFVGTEAFF.

The chain carries TRBV7-3 and TRBJ2-7, with D uncertain. Germline assignment: CDR1 SGHTA and CDR2 FQGTGA. V was clipped by 5 bases and J by 2 bases, with 10 bases between them. CDR3 length equals 13 residues. CDR3 region: CASSVTPAYEQYF. The CDR3 nucleotides read TGTGCCAGCAGCGTGACTCCCGCCTACGAGCAGTACTTC.

V is TRBV2 and J is TRBJ2-3; TRBD2 matches 7 bases. Germline V CDR1 and CDR2: SNHLY, FYNNEI. The trim removed 2 bases at V and 5 bases at J, leaving 10 bases unmatched. The CDR3 has 16 residues. CDR3 protein: CASSEMLGRGKDTQYF. CDR3 nucleotide sequence: TGTGCCAGCAGTGAAATGCTGGGGAGGGGTAAAGATACGCAGTATTTT.

This clone has only one observation. The chain carries TRBV6-5 and TRBJ1-5; D is unclear. CDR3 length: 14 amino acids. V lost 4 bases, J lost 2 bases, and 9 bases lay in between. Germline CDR1 MNHEY, CDR2 SVGAGI. Here the CDR3 DNA reads TGTGCCAGCAGTTCCGGGTATGGCAATCAGCCCCAGCATTTT. Its translation: CASSSGYGNQPQHF.

This clone was counted once. This chain links TRBV28 with TRBJ1-5; 7 bases are shared with TRBD1. The CDR3 extends over 18 amino acids. The V and J ends lost 6 bases and 2 bases, in that order; junction bases with no gene match: 16. Looked up from germline, CDR1 is MDHEN and CDR2 is SYDVKM. CDR3 nucleotide sequence: TGTGCCAGCAGCTCCGGGACAGTGGCGGGTGGGGGCAATCAGCCCCAGCATTTT. Translation gives CASSSGTVAGGGNQPQHF.

The chain combines TRBV19 with TRBJ2-1; 11 nucleotides line up with TRBD2. The junction had 4 bases not matched to a gene; V was cut back by 6 bases and J by 3 bases. CDR3 length: 15 amino acids. CDR1 is LNHDA and CDR2 is SQIVND in the germline V gene (reference sequence). The CDR3 coding sequence is TGTGCCAGTAGACCGGGACTAGCGGACTACAATGAGCAGTTCTTC. This codes for CASRPGLADYNEQFF.

The V and J genes are TRBV28 and TRBJ1-1; TRBD1 might be the D (6 bases). In germline, CDR1 is MDHEN, CDR2 SYDVKM. The V end was cut by 7 bases, the J end by 0 bases, with 9 bases between. CDR3 length equals 13 residues. The CDR3 sequence: CASTDSMNTEAFF. For the CDR3, the DNA is TGTGCCAGCACGGACAGCATGAACACTGAAGCTTTCTTT.

This chain links TRBV6-4 with TRBJ2-7; D not resolved. The germline V and J ends were trimmed by 2 bases and 3 bases, with 8 bases remaining between them. This CDR3 has 13 amino acids. Germline loops: CDR1 MRHNA, CDR2 SNTAGT. CDR3 sequence (DNA): TGTGCCAGCAGTGACGGTTGGGTCTACGAGCAGTACTTC. The encoded protein is CASSDGWVYEQYF.

V is TRBV7-3 and J is TRBJ2-3; D perhaps matches TRBD2 (5 bases). This CDR3 is built from 17 residues. The germline CDR1 and CDR2 sequences are SGHTA and FQGTGA. V was cut by 1 base and J by 3 bases, with 17 bases left in between. CDR3 sequence reads: CASSLMGALAPTDTQYF. Here the CDR3 DNA reads TGTGCCAGCAGCTTAATGGGAGCGTTAGCGCCGACAGATACGCAGTATTTT.

This chain connects TRBV5-1 to TRBJ2-7; a weak D match, TRBD2 (6 bases). With 0 bases removed from V and 3 bases from J, the gap between germline ends came to 10 bases. This CDR3 contains 14 residues. The germline gives CDR1 SGHRS, CDR2 YFSETQ. CDR3 nucleotides: TGCGCCAGCAGCTTGGAAAGGGGAGGCTACGAGCAGTACTTC. Translating gives CASSLERGGYEQYF.

The chain uses TRBV28 and TRBJ1-2; no firm D call. This CDR3 has 12 amino acids. Germline CDR1 is MDHEN and CDR2 is SYDVKM. Trimming shortened V by 1 base and J by 7 bases, and 7 bases separated the two germline ends. CDR3 residues: CASSLYGGGYTF. In DNA, the CDR3 is TGTGCCAGCAGTTTATACGGCGGTGGCTACACCTTC.

This chain uses TRBV27 with TRBJ2-3; 10 bases are shared with TRBD2. The CDR3 sequence is 17 residues long. Germline trimming cut 6 bases from V and 0 bases from J; bases unmatched to any gene: 9. The germline gives CDR1 MNHEY, CDR2 SMNVEV (reference sequence). Here the CDR3 reads CASSDVLAGSSTDTQYF. The CDR3 DNA sequence: TGTGCCAGCAGCGACGTACTAGCGGGGAGTAGCACAGATACGCAGTATTTT.

The chain employs TRBV28 and TRBJ2-5; TRBD2 agrees at 7 bases. Germline-derived CDR1 and CDR2 are MDHEN and SYDVKM. The CDR3 spans 15 residues. V was pared by 3 bases and J by 1 base, with 5 bases of the junction left unmatched. The CDR3 region has the DNA TGTGCCAGCAGTTTCGGGGGGAGTCTCCAAGAGACCCAGTACTTC. This encodes CASSFGGSLQETQYF.

CDR3 amino acids: CASSPGQNLPREQYF. The CDR3 DNA reads as TGTGCCAGCTCACCGGGCCAGAACCTCCCCAGGGAGCAGTACTTC. The chain recombines TRBV18 with TRBJ2-7; no clear D. V shed 3 bases and J shed 7 bases, with 19 bases lying between them. CDR1 and CDR2 (germline): KGHSH, LQKENI. This CDR3 comprises 15 residues.

CDR3 in amino acids: CSVGQGNTEAFF. The CDR3 DNA follows: TGCAGCGTGGGACAGGGAAACACTGAAGCTTTCTTT. The J gene is TRBJ1-1, the V gene TRBV29-1; 9 nucleotides agree with TRBD1. This CDR3 comprises 12 residues. V trimming: 6 bases; J trimming: 2 bases; junction bases outside the gene matches: 1. Germline values: CDR1 SQVTM, CDR2 ANQGSEA.